This TCR beta chain was obtained from a study of Tregs in tolerant kidney transplant recipients. CDR3 size: 15 residues. Germline CDR1 and CDR2: SGHTA and FQGNSA. V was clipped by 2 bases and J by 1 base, with 9 bases between them. With respect to this clone: The antigen remains unidentified. Read coverage stops 3 residues before the CDR3 terminus; the germline J gene supplies the remainder.

General study results and limits: Biological reproducibility was not directly addressed, but technical replication error appeared minimal. Validation in larger populations is needed because few patients were studied. Tolerant patients' donor-specific Tregs expanded beyond overall Tregs, suggesting antigen-driven growth.

TCRdb's copy holds only in-frame clones and misses some; the assay was immunoSEQ multiplex PCR. This sample lists some 52,000 clones; its ten largest clones have under 0.9%. The chain joins TRBV7-2 to TRBJ1-3, with D tentatively TRBD1 (5 bases). The starting material was CD4+ T cells from blood, obtained before the transplant. The clonotype was recovered from a human donor who received a combined kidney and bone marrow transplant. The CDR3 sequence is CASSLRGRSGNTIYF. The CDR3 bases that were read are TGTGCCAGCAGCTTACGGGGGAGGTCTGGAAACACC.